The rows below give T cell receptor beta chains drawn from one sample of a study of shared clonotypes between healthy human individuals. Sequencing was performed with immunoSEQ multiplex PCR; in TCRdb, only in-frame clones are kept and a portion is missing. Here the sample spans some 2.1 million clones, roughly 95% being singletons. The sequencing sample was made of naive CD8+ T cells from PBMCs. These receptor sequences come from a man between 18 and 29 years old in good health. Some clones in this sample may be carry-over from other donors' samples. Each CDR3 is given with its conserved first and last residue. The D gene is left open where the match is weak. The size field is filled for only some rows; it gives once, few, many or a size class.

D | J | V | size | CDR3 | DNA
TRBD1 | TRBJ1-4 | TRBV29-1 | . | CSVEQGAGKLFF | TGCAGCGTTGAACAGGGGGCGGGGAAACTGTTTTTT
. | TRBJ2-2 | TRBV4-1 | . | CASSYGMGSGELFF | TGCGCCAGCAGCTACGGCATGGGGTCCGGGGAGCTGTTTTTT
TRBD2 | TRBJ2-7 | TRBV2 | . | CASRSRAGGRASYEQYF | TGTGCCAGCAGATCCAGGGCGGGCGGGAGGGCCTCCTACGAGCAGTACTTC
. | TRBJ2-7 | TRBV4-1 | . | CASSQRGGLYEQYF | TGCGCCAGCAGCCAACGGGGCGGCCTCTACGAGCAGTACTTC
TRBD2 | TRBJ2-1 | TRBV7-6 | . | CASSQGLAGYNEQFF | TGTGCCAGCAGCCAAGGACTAGCGGGTTACAATGAGCAGTTCTTC
. | TRBJ2-3 | TRBV5-6 | . | CASSLDGDTQYF | TGTGCCAGCAGCCTGGATGGGGATACGCAGTATTTT
TRBD2 | TRBJ2-1 | TRBV4-3 | . | CASSQDWTSGSSYNEQFF | TGCGCCAGCAGCCAAGATTGGACTAGCGGGAGCTCCTACAATGAGCAGTTCTTC
. | TRBJ2-1 | TRBV11-2 | . | CASSYQGATYNEQFF | TGTGCCAGCAGCTATCAGGGTGCTACCTACAATGAGCAGTTCTTC
. | TRBJ2-3 | TRBV7-9 | once | CASSFFPPLGVDTQYF | TGTGCCAGCAGCTTCTTCCCCCCCCTAGGAGTAGATACGCAGTATTTT
TRBD1 | TRBJ1-2 | TRBV5-1 | . | CASSSLTGEDGYTF | TGCGCCAGCAGCTCCCTGACAGGGGAGGATGGCTACACCTTC
. | TRBJ1-2 | TRBV29-1 | . | CSVDTRYGYTF | TGCAGCGTTGATACCAGATATGGCTACACCTTC
. | TRBJ2-1 | TRBV29-1 | . | CSVHGTNNEQFF | TGCAGCGTTCACGGTACTAACAATGAGCAGTTCTTC
. | TRBJ1-2 | TRBV30 | . | CAWSLANYGYTF | TGTGCCTGGAGTTTAGCTAACTATGGCTACACCTTC
. | TRBJ1-5 | TRBV19 | . | CASGGWPQHF | TGTGCCAGTGGAGGTTGGCCCCAGCATTTT
TRBD2 | TRBJ2-3 | TRBV9 | . | CASTLGLAGLDTQYF | TGTGCCAGCACCCTGGGACTAGCGGGCTTGGATACGCAGTATTTT
. | TRBJ2-7 | TRBV5-5 | . | CASSFLGQIYEQYF | TGTGCCAGCAGCTTTCTGGGGCAGATCTACGAGCAGTACTTC
TRBD1 | TRBJ1-2 | TRBV30 | . | CAWIPGQGWRWRSGYTF | TGTGCCTGGATACCGGGACAGGGGTGGAGATGGCGAAGTGGCTACACCTTC
. | TRBJ2-2 | TRBV30 | . | CAWDLPGELFF | TGTGCCTGGGATCTACCCGGGGAGCTGTTTTTT
. | TRBJ2-2 | TRBV15 | few | CATTYSSTGELFF | TGTGCCACCACCTACTCGAGCACCGGGGAGCTGTTTTTT
. | TRBJ1-6 | TRBV9 | once | CASSVKATSSYNSPLHF | TGTGCCAGCAGCGTAAAGGCGACGAGCTCCTATAATTCACCCCTCCACTTT
. | TRBJ2-1 | TRBV5-6 | once | CASSLYSSWAGLDEQFF | TGTGCCAGCAGCTTGTACTCCTCTTGGGCGGGTTTGGATGAGCAGTTCTTC
. | TRBJ1-5 | TRBV6-1 | . | CASSELARGAHNQPQHF | TGTGCCAGCAGTGAACTTGCTAGGGGGGCGCATAATCAGCCCCAGCATTTT
. | TRBJ2-5 | TRBV11-2 | . | CASSLEYRKQETQYF | TGTGCCAGCAGCCTCGAGTACAGGAAACAAGAGACCCAGTACTTC
. | TRBJ2-5 | TRBV7-9 | . | CASSLGGPLYERYF | TGTGCCAGCAGCTTAGGAGGGCCCCTCTACGAGCGGTACTTC
. | TRBJ2-7 | TRBV6-1 | . | CASSVAQPREQYF | TGTGCCAGCAGTGTTGCACAGCCGCGCGAGCAGTACTTC
TRBD1 | TRBJ1-4 | TRBV18 | . | CASSPSYRQGASNEKLFF | TGTGCCAGCTCACCTTCGTATAGACAGGGGGCTTCTAATGAAAAACTGTTTTTT